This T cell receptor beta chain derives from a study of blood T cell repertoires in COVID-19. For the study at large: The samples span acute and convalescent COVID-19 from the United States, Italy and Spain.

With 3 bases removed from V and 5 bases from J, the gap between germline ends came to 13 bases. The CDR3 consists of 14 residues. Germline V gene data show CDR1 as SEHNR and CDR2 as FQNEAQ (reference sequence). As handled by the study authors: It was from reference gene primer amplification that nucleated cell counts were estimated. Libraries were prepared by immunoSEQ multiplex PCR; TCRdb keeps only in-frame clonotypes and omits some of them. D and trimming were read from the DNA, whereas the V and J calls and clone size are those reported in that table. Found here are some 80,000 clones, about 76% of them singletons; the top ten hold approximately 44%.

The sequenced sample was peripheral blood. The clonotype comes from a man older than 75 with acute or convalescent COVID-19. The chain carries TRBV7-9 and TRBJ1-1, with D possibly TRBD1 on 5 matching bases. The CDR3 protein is CASSLQGSGTEAFF. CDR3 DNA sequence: TGTGCCAGCAGCTTGCAGGGATCAGGGACTGAAGCTTTCTTT.